These 5 T cell receptor beta chains share one sample of origin, sequenced in a study of a mutant IDH1 vaccine in newly diagnosed glioma. The antigens these receptors bind are not known. The time point is: week 47, end of study. Vaccine doses each comprised 300 ug of mutant IDH1 20-mer peptide, with topical imiquimod. The repertoire was sequenced with immunoSEQ multiplex PCR; TCRdb's copy has only in-frame clones and lacks some. Of 10,000 to 15,000 clones in the sample, around 78% were seen once. This specimen was PBMCs, taken from a glioma patient whose treatment included an IDH1 peptide vaccine. All receptors derive from a woman between 40 and 55 years old with glioma.

The CDR3 DNA reads as TGTGCCAGCAGCTTAGGCGTCGGGTCGAGGGGCCCTGGAAACACCATATATTTT. The encoded protein is CASSLGVGSRGPGNTIYF. This chain links TRBV7-2 with TRBJ1-3; D perhaps matches TRBD1 (5 bases). The CDR3 is 18 amino acids. The V end lost 1 base, the J end lost 2 bases, and 18 bases lay between the germline ends. The germline V gene has CDR1 SGHTA and CDR2 FQGNSA.

The chain is built from TRBV5-4 and TRBJ1-1, with no clear D. CDR3 length: 13 amino acids. The germline V gene encodes CDR1 SGHNT and CDR2 YYREEE (reference sequence). V lost 2 bases and J 2 bases, leaving 7 bases between the germline ends. The CDR3 loop is CASSLGRNTEAFF. The CDR3 DNA follows: TGTGCCAGCAGCTTAGGGCGCAACACTGAAGCTTTCTTT.

This rearrangement joins TRBV4-3 to TRBJ2-1, with TRBD2 matching 10 bases. Germline CDR1 reads LGHNA; CDR2 reads YSLEER. The CDR3 is 21 amino acids. Trimming cost V 0 bases and J 3 bases; bases outside gene matches: 17. The CDR3 DNA follows: TGCGCCAGCAGCCAAGATCCAAAAGCGGGAGGGCTTAAAAGGTACTACAATGAGCAGTTCTTC. Translating gives CASSQDPKAGGLKRYYNEQFF.

J is TRBJ1-1 and V is TRBV6-5; 9 bases are shared with TRBD1. CDR3 length: 13 amino acids. V was pared by 6 bases and J by 7 bases, with 6 bases of the junction left unmatched. Germline CDR1 reads MNHEY; CDR2 reads SVGAGI. The CDR3 here is CASSPWTGDEAFF. Written as DNA, the CDR3 is TGTGCCAGCAGCCCCTGGACAGGGGATGAAGCTTTCTTT.

The gene calls are TRBV6-5 and TRBJ2-3; possibly TRBD1 for D (5 bases). V was trimmed by 5 bases and J by 4 bases, leaving 10 bases between them. This CDR3 has 13 residues. The germline V gene has CDR1 MNHEY and CDR2 SVGAGI. The CDR3 reads CASSLDRPDTQYF. In DNA form, the CDR3 reads TGTGCCAGCAGTCTAGACAGACCAGATACGCAGTATTTT.